This T cell receptor (beta chain) was recovered during a study of blood T cells in healthy people across ages. It was with a sample-barcoded 5' primer and a J-beta primer mix that a second PCR of about 7 to 12 cycles was run. TCRdb used MiXCR to reprocess the 5' RACE reads, holding one entry per CDR3 protein. This table holds more than 1.4 million distinct CDR3 sequences, 42% found once. The table lists this clonotype with a few counts. Trimming took off 6 bases at V and 3 bases at J, with 13 bases between the two ends. The CDR3 is 14 amino acids. CDR1 is SGHRS, CDR2 YFSETQ, per germline. Sequencing input: blood. The chain carries TRBV5-1 and TRBJ2-1, with D uncertain. This clonotype originated in a woman aged 18-29 years in good health. CDR3 loop: CASTSNSIYNEQFF. For the CDR3, the DNA is TGCGCCAGCACCTCGAACTCAATCTACAATGAGCAGTTCTTC.